This is a list of T cell receptor beta chains from one sample in a study of a mutant IDH1 vaccine in newly diagnosed glioma. These receptors lack a known antigen. The data were produced by immunoSEQ multiplex PCR, yet TCRdb's version contains in-frame clones alone and is incomplete. This table holds tens of thousands of clones, around 74% found once. The sequenced sample was PBMCs, obtained from a glioma patient whose treatment included an IDH1 peptide vaccine. These receptors were collected from a man in his fifties with glioma. The CDR3 runs from the conserved cysteine through the conserved F or W. Size values are once, few and many counts, or a class for expanded clones, and some rows have none.

v_gene: TRBV27; j_gene: TRBJ2-7; abundance: .; CDR3aa: CASSTDRGVYEQYF
v_gene: TRBV6-5; j_gene: TRBJ1-1; abundance: .; CDR3aa: CASSSRTGGGTEAFF
v_gene: TRBV4-2; j_gene: TRBJ1-5; abundance: .; CDR3aa: CASSLGITGHHQPQHF
v_gene: TRBV5-4; j_gene: TRBJ2-7; abundance: .; CDR3aa: CASSWALGEQYF
v_gene: TRBV4-1; j_gene: TRBJ2-3; abundance: .; CDR3aa: CASSPGRSTDTQYF
v_gene: TRBV11-2; j_gene: TRBJ2-6; abundance: .; CDR3aa: CASSPISGANVLTF
v_gene: TRBV9; j_gene: TRBJ2-2; abundance: .; CDR3aa: CASSVVSGGELFF
v_gene: TRBV28; j_gene: TRBJ2-7; abundance: .; CDR3aa: CASSLGGPIEQYF
v_gene: TRBV5-6; j_gene: TRBJ2-4; abundance: .; CDR3aa: CASSPRGVLKNIQYF
v_gene: TRBV10-3; j_gene: TRBJ1-4; abundance: .; CDR3aa: CAISDPGQGDEKLFF
v_gene: TRBV6-5; j_gene: TRBJ1-5; abundance: .; CDR3aa: CASSTPGQPQHF
v_gene: TRBV15; j_gene: TRBJ2-1; abundance: once; CDR3aa: CATSRDGQGAYNEQFF
v_gene: TRBV19; j_gene: TRBJ1-6; abundance: .; CDR3aa: CASSRDLGSINSPLHF
v_gene: TRBV4-1; j_gene: TRBJ2-3; abundance: once; CDR3aa: CASSPVGGGGTDTQYF
v_gene: TRBV10-3; j_gene: TRBJ2-7; abundance: once; CDR3aa: CAISHTTAAYEQYF
v_gene: TRBV6-6; j_gene: TRBJ2-5; abundance: .; CDR3aa: CASSEGLLQYF
v_gene: TRBV13; j_gene: TRBJ1-5; abundance: .; CDR3aa: CASSLGQGSHQPQHF
v_gene: TRBV7-2; j_gene: TRBJ2-3; abundance: .; CDR3aa: CASRRQGITDTQYF
v_gene: TRBV7-7; j_gene: TRBJ2-5; abundance: .; CDR3aa: CASSLGGLKETQYF
v_gene: TRBV4-3; j_gene: TRBJ2-5; abundance: .; CDR3aa: CASSQISGPRGETQYF
v_gene: TRBV18; j_gene: TRBJ1-4; abundance: .; CDR3aa: CASSPQAGEPHNEKLFF
v_gene: TRBV7-3; j_gene: TRBJ2-2; abundance: .; CDR3aa: CASSITRSGGGTGELFF
v_gene: TRBV10-2; j_gene: TRBJ2-3; abundance: .; CDR3aa: CASNYGDTQYF
v_gene: TRBV2; j_gene: TRBJ2-7; abundance: once; CDR3aa: CADATRPSYEQYF
v_gene: TRBV4-2; j_gene: TRBJ2-7; abundance: .; CDR3aa: CASSLKEGGGADEQYF
v_gene: TRBV6-6; j_gene: TRBJ2-7; abundance: .; CDR3aa: CASSQFPTATYEQYF
v_gene: TRBV19; j_gene: TRBJ1-1; abundance: .; CDR3aa: CASRRGQAGPEAFF
v_gene: TRBV6-5; j_gene: TRBJ1-2; abundance: .; CDR3aa: CASSREGGGYTF
v_gene: TRBV15; j_gene: TRBJ1-2; abundance: .; CDR3aa: CATSREDTYNYGYTF
v_gene: TRBV4-1; j_gene: TRBJ1-5; abundance: .; CDR3aa: CASSQGGGDQPQHF
v_gene: TRBV2; j_gene: TRBJ2-6; abundance: .; CDR3aa: CASRDRGLGANVLTF
v_gene: TRBV10-3; j_gene: TRBJ2-2; abundance: .; CDR3aa: CAISEGRGELFF
v_gene: TRBV18; j_gene: TRBJ2-3; abundance: few; CDR3aa: CASSPQQGSTDTQYF
v_gene: TRBV13; j_gene: TRBJ2-7; abundance: .; CDR3aa: CASSWGTGSYEQYF
v_gene: TRBV7-2; j_gene: TRBJ1-5; abundance: .; CDR3aa: CASSPPLGNQPQHF
v_gene: TRBV2; j_gene: TRBJ2-7; abundance: .; CDR3aa: CASSERGRLYEQYF
v_gene: TRBV30; j_gene: TRBJ1-2; abundance: .; CDR3aa: CAWSRGRGYGYTF
v_gene: TRBV14; j_gene: TRBJ2-7; abundance: .; CDR3aa: CASSQAPGPYEQYF
v_gene: TRBV19; j_gene: TRBJ1-1; abundance: .; CDR3aa: CATATGGYTEAFF
v_gene: TRBV2; j_gene: TRBJ2-7; abundance: .; CDR3aa: CASSVTPAEQYF
v_gene: TRBV4-1; j_gene: TRBJ1-1; abundance: .; CDR3aa: CASSQGPYSNTEAFF
v_gene: TRBV18; j_gene: TRBJ2-2; abundance: .; CDR3aa: CASSPDNTGELFF
v_gene: TRBV6-6; j_gene: TRBJ2-5; abundance: .; CDR3aa: CASSTALAQYF
v_gene: TRBV7-2; j_gene: TRBJ2-7; abundance: .; CDR3aa: CASSKFSYEQYF
v_gene: TRBV27; j_gene: TRBJ2-1; abundance: .; CDR3aa: CASSLEAGGLSEQFF
v_gene: TRBV15; j_gene: TRBJ2-1; abundance: .; CDR3aa: CATSVRRGAHNEQFF
v_gene: TRBV7-3; j_gene: TRBJ2-3; abundance: .; CDR3aa: CASSLTGDVSTDTQYF
v_gene: TRBV9; j_gene: TRBJ1-3; abundance: .; CDR3aa: CASSVDRVSGNTIYF
v_gene: TRBV4-3; j_gene: TRBJ2-1; abundance: .; CDR3aa: CASSQDKRTGALEQFF
v_gene: TRBV27; j_gene: TRBJ1-1; abundance: .; CDR3aa: CASSPTGSTEAFF
v_gene: TRBV30; j_gene: TRBJ1-2; abundance: .; CDR3aa: CAWTPGPGSYTF
v_gene: TRBV2; j_gene: TRBJ1-1; abundance: .; CDR3aa: CASSEARQGNLNTEAFF
v_gene: TRBV7-9; j_gene: TRBJ2-5; abundance: .; CDR3aa: CASSLGGEETQYF
v_gene: TRBV5-5; j_gene: TRBJ1-6; abundance: .; CDR3aa: CASSSGQGNSPLHF
v_gene: TRBV28; j_gene: TRBJ1-4; abundance: .; CDR3aa: CASSFQVSTNEKLFF
v_gene: TRBV14; j_gene: TRBJ2-5; abundance: .; CDR3aa: CASSRHLQETQYF
v_gene: TRBV6-1; j_gene: TRBJ1-5; abundance: .; CDR3aa: CASSEGGFRPQHF
v_gene: TRBV18; j_gene: TRBJ2-5; abundance: .; CDR3aa: CASSPLQETQYF
v_gene: TRBV7-9; j_gene: TRBJ2-7; abundance: few; CDR3aa: CASSFLGRGRTYEQYF